This T cell receptor (beta chain) comes out of a study of shared clonotypes between healthy human individuals. Data came from immunoSEQ multiplex PCR; TCRdb stores just in-frame clones and leaves some out. In the table there are under 850,000 clones, approximately 72% of which are singletons. CD4+ cell separation produced CD45RA+ naive and CD45RA-negative memory subsets. The CDR3 totals 15 residues. The V and J ends lost 1 base and 0 bases respectively, with 7 bases between them. Germline V gene lookup returns CDR1 MNHNS and CDR2 SASEGT. Whole-study findings and limits: Generation probability values for non-shared clonotypes were lower than those for clonotypes shared by all four donors.

About this clone itself: No antigen is known for it.

The chain carries TRBV6-1 and TRBJ1-5, with D unresolved. The receptor was derived from a woman aged 30 to 39 in good health. Specimen: memory CD4+ T cells sorted from blood. This sample's subset: CD45RA-negative fraction. In DNA, the CDR3 is TGTGCCAGCAGTGAAGATCGTCATAGCAATCAGCCCCAGCATTTT. This encodes CASSEDRHSNQPQHF.